These T cell receptor beta chains were read from a single sample in a study of cytomegalovirus exposure and HLA in healthy donors. Clones were sequenced by immunoSEQ multiplex PCR, and TCRdb holds only the in-frame ones, with some missing. The sample includes about 200,000 clones, 70% to 85% of them seen just once. Sequencing was done on a sample of PBMCs. These receptors came from a male donor in good health and CMV-seronegative. Each CDR3 is given with its conserved first and last residue. The D gene is left open where the match is weak. Not every row has a clone size; where given, it reads once, few, many or a size class.

few	TRBV7-3	15	TRBD1	TRBJ2-1	CASRPGTGRGNEQFF	TGTGCCAGCAGGCCCGGGACAGGGAGGGGGAATGAGCAGTTCTTC
-	TRBV7-2	15	TRBD2	TRBJ2-7	CASSLVTSGQYEQYF	TGTGCCAGCAGCTTAGTGACTAGCGGGCAGTACGAGCAGTACTTC
-	TRBV5-4	13	-	TRBJ2-7	CASSLQGTYEQYF	TGTGCCAGCAGCTTACAGGGAACCTACGAGCAGTACTTC
-	TRBV7-6	16	-	TRBJ2-1	CASSLGFPAEYNEQFF	TGTGCCAGCAGCTTAGGTTTTCCAGCGGAGTACAATGAGCAGTTCTTC
-	TRBV7-9	16	TRBD1	TRBJ1-5	CSSSSRDRGISQPQHF	TGTTCCAGCAGCTCCAGGGACAGGGGGATTAGTCAGCCCCAGCATTTT
-	TRBV7-8	14	-	TRBJ2-3	CASSSDRSPDTQYF	TGTGCCAGCAGCTCCGACAGGTCCCCAGATACGCAGTATTTT
-	TRBV27	16	TRBD2	TRBJ2-1	CASSLRGGRARNEQFF	TGTGCCAGCAGCCTGAGGGGAGGGAGGGCCCGCAATGAGCAGTTCTTC
-	TRBV5-1	16	TRBD2	TRBJ2-3	CASSLSTSGTTDTQYF	TGCGCCAGCAGCTTGAGCACTAGCGGGACCACAGATACGCAGTATTTT
-	TRBV28	14	TRBD2	TRBJ2-1	CASSFRTSVGEQFF	TGTGCCAGCAGTTTTCGGACTAGCGTGGGTGAGCAGTTCTTC
once	TRBV18	12	TRBD1	TRBJ2-7	CASRQGKYEQYF	TGTGCCAGCCGACAGGGGAAGTACGAGCAGTACTTC
few	TRBV19	17	TRBD2	TRBJ2-2	CASSFLAGVTDTGELFF	TGTGCCAGTAGTTTCCTAGCGGGAGTAACAGACACCGGGGAGCTGTTTTTT
few	TRBV15	17	TRBD2	TRBJ2-1	CATSREVGTSGNNEQFF	TGTGCCACCAGCAGAGAGGTGGGAACTAGCGGCAACAATGAGCAGTTCTTC
-	TRBV5-3	15	TRBD2	TRBJ2-1	CARSNTSGRSNEQFF	TGTGCCAGAAGCAACACTAGCGGGAGGTCTAATGAGCAGTTCTTC
once	TRBV6-6	13	TRBD1	TRBJ2-7	CASSRDRRYEQYF	TGTGCCAGCAGTAGGGACAGGAGGTACGAGCAGTACTTC
few	TRBV27	16	TRBD2	TRBJ2-7	CASKGTSGRAVYEQYF	TGTGCCAGCAAAGGGACTAGCGGGAGGGCCGTTTACGAGCAGTACTTC
-	TRBV27	16	TRBD2	TRBJ2-5	CASSLMSSGVPLGQYF	TGTGCCAGCAGTTTGATGTCTAGCGGGGTACCTTTGGGGCAGTACTTC
-	TRBV28	11	-	TRBJ2-7	CASSSFYEQYF	TGTGCCAGCAGTTCTTTCTACGAGCAGTACTTC
-	TRBV5-5	14	-	TRBJ1-1	CASSLAGMNTEAFF	TGTGCCAGCAGCTTGGCAGGTATGAACACTGAAGCTTTCTTT
-	TRBV5-4	15	TRBD1	TRBJ2-2	CASRYGTGGTGELFF	TGTGCCAGCAGATATGGGACAGGGGGCACCGGGGAGCTGTTTTTT
-	TRBV10-3	14	-	TRBJ1-2	CAISETGRNYGYTF	TGTGCCATCAGTGAGACAGGAAGGAACTATGGCTACACCTTC
-	TRBV15	14	TRBD1	TRBJ2-7	CATSSGDRGYEQYF	TGTGCCACCAGCAGTGGGGACAGGGGCTACGAGCAGTACTTC
-	TRBV4-1	16	-	TRBJ1-2	CASSQAGTTANYGYTF	TGCGCCAGCAGCCAAGCTGGAACAACAGCTAACTATGGCTACACCTTC
-	TRBV6-5	15	-	TRBJ1-4	CASSWTQGVREKLFF	TGTGCCAGCAGTTGGACCCAAGGGGTGCGTGAAAAACTGTTTTTT
-	TRBV30	14	TRBD1	TRBJ2-7	CAWRHNRGKYEQYF	TGTGCCTGGAGACACAACAGGGGAAAGTACGAGCAGTACTTC
-	TRBV9	19	-	TRBJ2-6	CASSVVSGHSLSGANVLTF	TGTGCCAGCAGCGTAGTTAGTGGGCACAGTCTCTCTGGGGCCAACGTCCTGACTTTC
once	TRBV28	12	-	TRBJ2-5	CASSLNPGTQYF	TGTGCCAGCAGCCTAAACCCGGGGACCCAGTACTTC
once	TRBV7-3	13	TRBD2	TRBJ2-1	CASGTSGTNEQFF	TGTGCCAGCGGGACTAGCGGGACCAATGAGCAGTTCTTC
few	TRBV27	19	TRBD1	TRBJ2-7	CASSSTRGQAADPSYEQYF	TGTGCCAGCAGCTCAACTAGGGGACAGGCCGCAGATCCTTCCTACGAGCAGTACTTC
-	TRBV19	16	-	TRBJ1-2	CASSIVGAVGHGGYTF	TGTGCCAGTAGTATAGTGGGGGCCGTGGGCCACGGTGGCTACACCTTC
-	TRBV7-3	15	-	TRBJ2-5	CASSLTRTDGGTQYF	TGTGCCAGCAGCTTAACCCGGACAGACGGAGGGACCCAGTACTTC
-	TRBV7-2	15	TRBD1	TRBJ1-5	CASSKDRGGRQPQHF	TGTGCCAGCAGCAAGGACAGGGGTGGTAGACAGCCCCAGCATTTT
-	TRBV7-9	14	TRBD1	TRBJ1-5	CASSSDRGVQPQHF	TGTGCCAGCAGCTCCGACAGGGGGGTACAGCCCCAGCATTTT
-	TRBV11-2	13	TRBD1	TRBJ2-7	CASSADRGHEQYF	TGTGCCAGCAGCGCCGACAGGGGGCACGAGCAGTACTTC
-	TRBV5-4	14	-	TRBJ1-3	CASSFGGAGNTIYF	TGTGCCAGCAGCTTTGGGGGGGCTGGAAACACCATATATTTT
-	TRBV6-4	14	-	TRBJ2-3	CATERDFRTDTQYF	TGTGCCACCGAAAGGGACTTCCGCACAGATACGCAGTATTTT
-	TRBV30	12	-	TRBJ1-2	CAWSTGSYGYTF	TGTGCCTGGAGTACTGGGAGCTATGGCTACACCTTC
-	TRBV27	16	-	TRBJ2-6	CASSLSSAGGANVLTF	TGTGCCAGCAGTTTAAGTTCGGCGGGGGGGGCCAACGTCCTGACTTTC
-	TRBV2	15	TRBD2	TRBJ2-3	CASSARTSGADTQYF	TGTGCCAGCAGTGCTAGGACTAGCGGCGCGGATACGCAGTATTTT
-	TRBV19	15	-	TRBJ2-7	CASSLFGEGSYEQYF	TGTGCCAGTAGTCTCTTTGGAGAGGGCTCCTACGAGCAGTACTTC
few	TRBV19	14	-	TRBJ1-5	CASSVGRLNQPQHF	TGTGCCAGTAGTGTGGGCAGATTAAATCAGCCCCAGCATTTT
-	TRBV7-9	16	-	TRBJ2-1	CSSSLGYWGLSMKQFF	TGTTCCAGCAGCTTAGGCTATTGGGGGCTTTCAATGAAGCAGTTCTTC
few	TRBV2	14	-	TRBJ2-7	CASSEGRGPPEQYF	TGTGCCAGCAGTGAAGGAAGGGGCCCGCCGGAGCAGTACTTC
once	TRBV13	15	TRBD2	TRBJ2-3	CASSSPSGSMNTQYF	TGTGCCAGCAGCTCCCCTAGCGGGAGTATGAATACGCAGTATTTT
-	TRBV27	13	-	TRBJ2-1	CASRKREGNEQFF	TGTGCCAGCAGAAAAAGAGAGGGCAATGAGCAGTTCTTC
few	TRBV28	15	TRBD2	TRBJ2-7	CASSPPGTSPLEQYF	TGTGCCAGCAGCCCACCGGGGACTAGCCCACTCGAGCAGTACTTC
-	TRBV10-3	15	TRBD2	TRBJ2-1	CAILGEAGEDNEQFF	TGTGCCATCCTGGGGGAAGCGGGAGAGGACAATGAGCAGTTCTTC
once	TRBV4-2	17	TRBD2	TRBJ2-1	CASSQDRREGLYNEQFF	TGTGCCAGCAGCCAAGATAGGCGGGAGGGTTTATACAATGAGCAGTTCTTC
-	TRBV30	15	TRBD2	TRBJ2-7	CAWSVSGTPVFGQYF	TGTGCCTGGAGTGTAAGCGGGACGCCCGTCTTCGGGCAGTACTTC
-	TRBV29-1	12	-	TRBJ2-7	CSVRGGGYEQYF	TGCAGCGTTCGAGGGGGTGGGTACGAGCAGTACTTC
-	TRBV5-1	15	TRBD1	TRBJ1-4	CASSSGTGGNEKLFF	TGCGCCAGCAGCTCGGGGACAGGGGGAAATGAAAAACTGTTTTTT
-	TRBV25-1	16	-	TRBJ1-3	CASSERRGAGGNTIYF	TGTGCCAGCAGTGAACGCAGGGGCGCGGGTGGAAACACCATATATTTT
-	TRBV28	17	TRBD2	TRBJ2-5	CASSSGLAGGYQETQYF	TGTGCCAGCAGTTCGGGACTAGCGGGAGGCTACCAAGAGACCCAGTACTTC
-	TRBV9	16	-	TRBJ2-3	CASSVGSRGTPDTQYF	TGTGCCAGCAGCGTAGGGTCTCGGGGGACCCCGGATACGCAGTATTTT
-	TRBV29-1	15	TRBD1	TRBJ1-3	CSVDTGASGGNTIYF	TGCAGCGTTGACACAGGGGCGTCTGGGGGAAACACCATATATTTT
-	TRBV5-1	15	TRBD2	TRBJ2-5	CASSLRTSGPETQYF	TGCGCCAGCAGCTTGAGGACTAGCGGCCCAGAGACCCAGTACTTC
-	TRBV4-2	16	TRBD2	TRBJ2-1	CASSQPGTSGTNEQFF	TGTGCCAGCAGCCAACCCGGGACTAGCGGGACCAATGAGCAGTTCTTC
-	TRBV4-1	16	-	TRBJ2-5	CASSQVILARGETQYF	TGCGCCAGCAGCCAAGTTATCCTAGCGCGAGGCGAGACCCAGTACTTC
-	TRBV7-9	12	TRBD1	TRBJ1-1	CSSSFGTDEAFF	TGTTCCAGCAGCTTCGGGACAGATGAAGCTTTCTTT
-	TRBV27	13	-	TRBJ2-3	CASSFTGADTQYF	TGTGCCAGCAGTTTTACCGGGGCAGATACGCAGTATTTT